A single sample is the source of the 10 T cell receptor beta chains below, sequenced in a study of T-cell reconstitution after alpha-beta-depleted transplantation in children. It was with unique molecular identifiers that the TCRbeta library was prepared. TCRdb fed the PCR reads into MiXCR, producing one record per CDR3 protein. The sample records some 500,000 distinct CDR3 sequences, around 20% being singletons. This specimen was PBMCs from the stem cell graft donor, taken from the stem cell graft. These TCRs come from a human donor who donated a stem cell graft to a child with acute lymphoblastic leukemia.

The chain carries TRBV18 and TRBJ2-7; 9 bases line up with TRBD1. V dropped 0 bases and J dropped 11; count of bases not matched to a gene: 2. Per germline, CDR1 KGHSH and CDR2 LQKENI. The CDR3 spans 12 residues. The CDR3: CASSPPGQGKYF. Written as DNA, the CDR3 is TGTGCCAGCTCACCACCGGGACAGGGAAAGTACTTC.

The chain links TRBV4-2 to TRBJ2-1, with TRBD2 matching over 10 bases. The length of the CDR3 is 15 residues. V was pared by 1 base and J by 6 bases, with 3 bases of the junction left unmatched. Germline V gene sequence: CDR1 LGHNA, CDR2 YNFKEQ. The CDR3 DNA reads TGTGCCAGCAGCCAAGGCCTAGCGGGGGCCAATGAGCAGTTCTTC. It codes for CASSQGLAGANEQFF.

J is TRBJ1-5 and V is TRBV28; D possibly corresponds to TRBD1 (6 bases). Trimming removed 3 bases from V and 3 bases from J, with 12 bases in between. Per the germline V gene, CDR1 is MDHEN and CDR2 is SYDVKM. The CDR3 is 15 residues long. DNA for the CDR3: TGTGCCAGCAGTTTCGCGGGGGCGTACAATCAGCCCCAGCATTTT. Its protein is CASSFAGAYNQPQHF.

The chain has TRBV4-1 and TRBJ1-5, with 8 nucleotides matching TRBD1. Germline CDR1 and CDR2: MGHRA and YSYEKL. The CDR3 runs to 14 residues. V shed 7 bases, J shed 1 base, and the junction held 3 bases outside the gene matches. CDR3 DNA: TGCGCCAGCACCCAGGGGGCAAGCAATCAGCCCCAGCATTTT. Translation: CASTQGASNQPQHF.

This sequence joins TRBV3-1 and TRBJ2-5; 7 nucleotides agree with TRBD2. CDR1 is LGHDT and CDR2 is YNNKEL in the germline V gene (reference sequence). This CDR3 has 14 residues. With V trimmed by 4 bases and J by 4 bases, 6 bases remained unmatched. CDR3 in amino acids: CASSPASGPETQYF. In DNA form, the CDR3 reads TGTGCCAGCAGCCCCGCTAGCGGCCCAGAGACCCAGTACTTC.

This chain connects TRBV12-3 or TRBV12-4 to TRBJ1-2; the D is unclear. V was pared by 6 bases and J by 4 bases, with 6 bases between. The CDR3 covers 11 residues. The CDR3 loop is CASRRTYGYTF. The CDR3 nucleotides are TGTGCCAGCAGACGGACCTATGGCTACACCTTC.

The chain joins TRBV12-3 or TRBV12-4 to TRBJ2-5, with 7 nucleotides matching TRBD2. Trimming removed 6 bases from V and 3 bases from J; junction bases left unmatched: 10. This CDR3 spans 15 amino acids. CDR3 bases: TGTGCCAGCAGCCTCAGAGGGCTAGCGGAAGAGACCCAGTACTTC. It yields the protein CASSLRGLAEETQYF.

The chain is built from TRBV24-1 and TRBJ2-2, with D perhaps TRBD2 (5 bases). Trimming shortened V by 7 bases and J by 1 base, and 18 bases separated the two germline ends. Per the germline V gene, CDR1 is KGHDR and CDR2 is SFDVKD. This CDR3 comprises 17 residues. The CDR3 spells CATSGRDLRLNTGELFF. Here the CDR3 DNA reads TGTGCCACCAGCGGCCGGGATCTTAGGTTGAACACCGGGGAGCTGTTTTTT.

The rearrangement links TRBV7-8 to TRBJ1-1; D is ambiguous. Trimming removed 5 bases from V and 3 bases from J, with 22 bases in between. The CDR3 consists of 17 residues. The germline gives CDR1 SGHVS, CDR2 FQNEAQ. CDR3 DNA: TGTGCCAGCAGCCTCGTGACGGTGCCTTTTGTGGACACTGAAGCTTTCTTT. Its protein is CASSLVTVPFVDTEAFF.

The rearrangement joins TRBV27 to TRBJ2-1; 8 bases are a match to TRBD2. CDR1 MNHEY and CDR2 SMNVEV come from the germline V gene (reference sequence). This CDR3 has 16 amino acids. Losses at the gene ends were 5 bases for V and 0 bases for J; bases not matched to a gene: 6. In DNA form, the CDR3 reads TGTGCCAGCAGTCTTCGGGAGGGGCGCTCCTACAATGAGCAGTTCTTC. Translated: CASSLREGRSYNEQFF.